The entry below describes one T cell receptor beta chain. This CDR3 is 14 amino acids long. The germline CDR1 and CDR2 sequences are SGHRS and YFSETQ. The ends were cut back, 4 bases at V and 1 base at J, with 11 bases in the middle. Produced via immunoSEQ multiplex PCR; TCRdb's table is partial and in-frame only. In the table there are about 25,000 clones, approximately 84% of which are singletons. A few pembrolizumab responders had their TCRs sequenced. The sample originates from a study of PD-1 blockade in mismatch repair-deficient tumors. Background on the study: All were previously treated, progressing patients with about twelve mismatch repair-deficient cancer types.

This TCR was recovered from an adult with mismatch repair-deficient cancer. The chain employs TRBV5-1 and TRBJ1-1, with a tentative D call TRBD1 (5 bases). The source was PBMCs, collected before pembrolizumab treatment. CDR3 nucleotides: TGCGCCAGCAGCGCTATTACAGGGAACACTGAAGCTTTCTTT. Protein: CASSAITGNTEAFF.